This T cell receptor beta chain was sequenced in a study of T-cell memory formation after mild COVID-19. About the study: TCR clusters largely stayed donor specific.

After removal of 8 bases from V and 0 bases from J, the junction contained 4 bases not matched to a gene. There are 14 residues in the CDR3. Via MiXCR, TCRdb re-called the 5' RACE reads, giving one row per CDR3 protein. The repertoire has some 190,000 distinct CDR3 sequences, roughly 17% of them found once; the top ten carry 2% to 2.5%. The chain employs TRBV12-3 or TRBV12-4 and TRBJ2-7; the match to TRBD2 covers 10 bases. This TCR was sampled from an adult woman who had mild COVID-19 (a few samples of this study predate the infection). Cell type and time point are not known. Sequenced material: PBMCs or a T cell subset sorted from them (not recorded which). This chain's CDR3 is CASSSGGISYEQYF. In nucleotides, the CDR3 is TGTGCCAGCTCTAGCGGGGGCATCTCCTACGAGCAGTACTTC.